One and the same sample provided the 25 T cell receptor beta chains below, sequenced in a study of shared clonotypes between healthy human individuals. Produced via immunoSEQ multiplex PCR; TCRdb's table is partial and in-frame only. The table has over 2 million clones, around 93% seen once. Material: naive CD4+ T cells from PBMCs. Sample subset: CD45RA+ positively selected. The receptors come from a man in his late teens or twenties in good health. Some clones in this sample may be carry-over from other donors' samples.

V is TRBV18 and J is TRBJ1-2, with D possibly TRBD1 on 5 matching bases. Between the trimmed V and J ends, which lost 6 bases and 8 bases, there was a span of 22 bases. The V gene's germline CDR1 is KGHSH and CDR2 LQKENI. CDR3 length: 15 residues. The CDR3 region is CASSPQGPNLGGYTF. CDR3 bases: TGTGCCAGCTCGCCCCAGGGACCGAACCTAGGAGGCTACACCTTC.

The chain combines TRBV19 with TRBJ2-7; the match to TRBD2 covers 7 bases. This CDR3 has 14 residues. Germline lookup yields CDR1 LNHDA and CDR2 SQIVND (reference sequence). Trimming removed 6 bases from V and 3 bases from J; junction bases left unmatched: 8. CDR3 bases: TGTGCCAGTAGCGGACTAGATCGAATCTACGAGCAGTACTTC. Encoded protein: CASSGLDRIYEQYF.

The V call is TRBV7-8, the J call TRBJ2-7, with D perhaps matching TRBD1 (5 bases). Germline CDR1 is SGHVS and CDR2 is FQNEAQ. V lost 3 bases, J lost 3 bases, and 12 bases lay in between. This CDR3 has 14 amino acids. The CDR3 sequence: CASSFRTNFYEQYF. DNA for the CDR3: TGTGCCAGCAGCTTCAGGACAAACTTCTACGAGCAGTACTTC.

The chain recombines TRBV9 with TRBJ2-2; perhaps TRBD1 as D (5 bases). This CDR3 spans 14 amino acids. Trimming cost V 3 bases and J 7 bases, with 13 bases left between them. The germline CDR1 and CDR2 sequences are SGDLS and YYNGEE. The CDR3 bases are TGTGCCAGCAGCGCAGACCCTAGGGGCGGGGAGCTGTTTTTT. Encoded protein: CASSADPRGGELFF.

The J gene is TRBJ2-2, the V gene TRBV10-3; D might be TRBD1 or TRBD2, each matching 5 bases. The length of the CDR3 is 15 residues. CDR1 is ENHRY and CDR2 is SYGVKD in the germline V gene. V was cut by 4 bases and J by 2 bases, with 11 bases left in between. CDR3 region: CAISAGPSNTGELFF. CDR3 coding DNA: TGTGCCATCAGTGCGGGGCCCTCTAACACCGGGGAGCTGTTTTTT.

This clone was counted only a few times. This sample includes further DNA sequences coding for the same CDR3. V is TRBV11-2 and J is TRBJ2-3; a possible D gene is TRBD2 (5 bases). This CDR3 contains 15 residues. Germline lookup yields CDR1 SGHAT and CDR2 FQNNGV. The ends were cut back, 1 base at V and 0 bases at J, with 8 bases in the middle. The CDR3 sequence is CASSLAGGSTDTQYF. CDR3 DNA sequence: TGTGCCAGCAGCTTAGCTGGCGGGAGCACAGATACGCAGTATTTT.

The genes are TRBV6-1 and TRBJ1-1; D perhaps matches TRBD1 (6 bases). Per the germline V gene, CDR1 is MNHNS and CDR2 is SASEGT. This CDR3 is 15 amino acids long. V lost 6 bases and J lost 4, with 18 bases in between. The DNA of the CDR3 is TGTGCCAGCAGCAGAGGGGGAGTAGGACTCACTGAAGCTTTCTTT. It specifies CASSRGGVGLTEAFF.

This clone appeared once. The chain combines TRBV7-9 with TRBJ1-3; D gene ambiguous. Germline V CDR1 and CDR2: SEHNR, FQNEAQ (reference sequence). V was pared by 1 base and J by 8 bases, with 6 bases between. The CDR3 is 12 residues long. The CDR3 sequence is CASSLEGYTIYF. The DNA for the CDR3 is TGTGCCAGCAGCTTAGAGGGTTACACCATATATTTT.

V is TRBV6-6 and J is TRBJ2-3, with D possibly being TRBD2 (5 bases). The CDR3 runs 15 residues. The germline gives CDR1 MNHNY, CDR2 SVGAGI (reference sequence). V dropped 4 bases and J dropped 2 bases, with 13 bases sitting between them. For the CDR3, the DNA is TGTGCCAGCAGTTCCAGGACTCGAACCACAGATACGCAGTATTTT. Residues: CASSSRTRTTDTQYF.

This chain joins TRBV10-2 and TRBJ2-1; 7 bases align to TRBD1. J was trimmed by 10 bases and V by 7 bases; bases with no gene match: 16. Germline-derived CDR1 and CDR2 are WSHSY and SAAADI. The CDR3 sequence is 15 residues long. The CDR3 loop is CASTELGQLKLEQFF. The DNA for the CDR3 is TGCGCCAGCACCGAATTGGGACAGCTAAAACTGGAGCAGTTCTTC.

V usage is TRBV5-4 and J usage is TRBJ1-1, with TRBD1 as a possible D gene (5 bases). The ends were cut back, 4 bases at V and 2 bases at J, with 15 bases in the middle. There are 15 residues in the CDR3. Germline loops: CDR1 SGHNT, CDR2 YYREEE (reference sequence). CDR3 in DNA: TGTGCCAGCAGCCCGATCGGGGGTTTAAACACTGAAGCTTTCTTT. Amino acids: CASSPIGGLNTEAFF.

The V and J genes are TRBV28 and TRBJ2-7, with 8 positions matching TRBD1. Germline CDR1 and CDR2: MDHEN and SYDVKM. The CDR3 spans 14 residues. The V gene end was trimmed by 5 bases and the J gene end by 3 bases; junction bases not matched to a gene: 6. The CDR3 DNA reads TGTGCCAGCAGTCCGAATACAGGGGGCTACGAGCAGTACTTC. As protein: CASSPNTGGYEQYF.

CDR3 in amino acids: CAWSVWDRGSYEQYF. The CDR3 DNA follows: TGTGCCTGGAGTGTATGGGACAGGGGGTCCTACGAGCAGTACTTC. The chain has TRBV30 and TRBJ2-7; 11 nucleotides agree with TRBD1. The CDR3 runs 15 residues. CDR1 and CDR2 (germline): GTSNPN, SVGIG (reference sequence). Germline trimming cut 0 bases from V and 1 base from J; bases unmatched to any gene: 2.

V usage is TRBV6-5 and J usage is TRBJ1-1, with D tentatively TRBD1 (6 bases). Germline V gene sequence: CDR1 MNHEY, CDR2 SVGAGI. The ends were cut back, 11 bases at V and 0 bases at J, with 19 bases in the middle. This CDR3 spans 15 amino acids. The DNA for the CDR3 is TGTGCCCCCGAGTTTCGGGGGGGGCTGAACACTGAAGCTTTCTTT. It codes for CAPEFRGGLNTEAFF.

The V and J genes are TRBV9 and TRBJ1-4, with D hard to call. There are 14 residues in the CDR3. Germline CDR1 is SGDLS and CDR2 is YYNGEE. Deletions cut 0 bases from V and 8 bases from J, with 11 bases between. CDR3 DNA sequence: TGTGCCAGCAGCGTAGGGCCCTCGGGGGAAAAACTGTTTTTT. Its protein product is CASSVGPSGEKLFF.

The genes are TRBV18 and TRBJ2-1; no reliable D call. CDR1 is KGHSH and CDR2 is LQKENI in the germline V gene. The CDR3 is made up of 13 amino acids. V shed 7 bases and J shed 7 bases, with 14 bases lying between them. CDR3 loop: CASCFSERNEQFF. CDR3 nucleotides: TGTGCCAGCTGTTTCTCTGAGAGGAATGAGCAGTTCTTC.

V and J are TRBV28 and TRBJ2-3; D is possibly TRBD1 or TRBD2 (5 bases each). The V gene's germline CDR1 is MDHEN and CDR2 SYDVKM. V was shortened by 4 bases and J by 7 bases, with 15 bases between the two germline ends. CDR3 length: 14 amino acids. CDR3 DNA sequence: TGTGCCAGCAGTTCAGGGTTAGGCGGGCATACGCAGTATTTT. Its protein is CASSSGLGGHTQYF.

In regard to this clone: Other DNA sequences in this specimen translate into the identical CDR3. This chain links TRBV5-1 with TRBJ2-5, with a possible D match to TRBD2 (5 bases). Germline assignment: CDR1 SGHRS and CDR2 YFSETQ. V was cut by 4 bases and J by 4 bases, with 11 bases left in between. This CDR3 comprises 13 residues. The CDR3 nucleotides read TGCGCCAGCAGCCCGGGGTCCGGAGAGACCCAGTACTTC. Translated: CASSPGSGETQYF.

This chain links TRBV19 with TRBJ2-2, with 7 bases identical to TRBD1. Germline-derived CDR1 and CDR2 are LNHDA and SQIVND (reference sequence). This CDR3 has 16 amino acids. The junction had 12 bases not matched to a gene; V was cut back by 6 bases and J by 5 bases. The CDR3 nucleotides read TGTGCCAGTAGGACAGGGAGTAAGAGGTTTACCGGGGAGCTGTTTTTT. Translating it yields CASRTGSKRFTGELFF.

This clone was seen once. This rearrangement joins TRBV7-8 to TRBJ1-6; maybe TRBD1 (5 bases). The length of the CDR3 is 15 residues. The V end was cut by 0 bases, the J end by 8 bases, with 11 bases between. The V gene's germline CDR1 is SGHVS and CDR2 FQNEAQ. CDR3 sequence: CASSLAGDPYSPLHF. Written as DNA, the CDR3 is TGTGCCAGCAGCTTAGCGGGGGACCCTTATTCACCCCTCCACTTT.

V usage is TRBV28 and J usage is TRBJ2-2, with 7 bases that match TRBD2. V dropped 7 bases and J dropped 1; count of bases not matched to a gene: 3. The germline V gene has CDR1 MDHEN and CDR2 SYDVKM. The CDR3 sequence is 14 residues long. CDR3 DNA: TGTGCCAGCACGGCTAGCGGGAACACCGGGGAGCTGTTTTTT. This codes for CASTASGNTGELFF. The full variable domain, rest sourced from reference TRBV28 and TRBJ2-2, is DVKVTQSSRYLVKRTGEKVFLECVQDMDHENMFWYRQDPGLGLRLIYFSYDVKMKEKGDIPEGYSVSREKKERFSLILESASTNQTSMYLCASTASGNTGELFFGEGSRLTVL.

Here the CDR3 reads CASSLQTGASTEAFF. The CDR3 DNA follows: TGTGCCAGCAGCTTACAGACAGGCGCCAGCACTGAAGCTTTCTTT. The V and J genes are TRBV7-3 and TRBJ1-1; maybe TRBD1 (6 bases). Germline CDR1 is SGHTA and CDR2 is FQGTGA. Trimming shortened V by 2 bases and J by 4 bases, and 14 bases separated the two germline ends. There are 15 residues in the CDR3. Full variable domain (missing parts from reference TRBV7-3 and TRBJ1-1): GAGVSQTPSNKVTEKGKYVELRCDPISGHTALYWYRQSLGQGPEFLIYFQGTGAADDSGLPNDRFFAVRPEGSVSTLKIQRTERGDSAVYLCASSLQTGASTEAFFGQGTRLTVV.

The V call is TRBV28, the J call TRBJ2-3; D not resolved. Per the germline V gene, CDR1 is MDHEN and CDR2 is SYDVKM. The CDR3 is made up of 16 amino acids. The germline V and J ends were trimmed by 1 base and 4 bases, with 15 bases remaining between them. The CDR3 nucleotides are TGTGCCAGCAGTTTATCGCGAAATCCAAGGGCAGATACGCAGTATTTT. Translating it yields CASSLSRNPRADTQYF.

The V and J genes are TRBV30 and TRBJ1-4, with D uncertain. CDR3 size: 14 residues. The V end lost 5 bases, the J end lost 7 bases, and 17 bases lay between the germline ends. Per germline, CDR1 GTSNPN and CDR2 SVGIG (reference sequence). The CDR3 DNA sequence: TGTGCCTGGCTAACGGGGAGTAAAGGTGAAAAACTGTTTTTT. The encoded protein is CAWLTGSKGEKLFF. The variable domain in full, with the rest retrieved from reference TRBV30 and TRBJ1-4, is SQTIHQWPATLVQPVGSPLSLECTVEGTSNPNLYWYRQAAGRGLQLLFYSVGIGQISSEVPQNLSASRPQDRQFILSSKKLLLSDSGFYLCAWLTGSKGEKLFFGSGTQLSVL.

This clone has just one count. The J gene is TRBJ2-1, the V gene TRBV11-3; no definite D call. The CDR3 is 11 residues long. CDR1 is SGHNT, CDR2 YENEEA, per germline. V lost 5 bases and J lost 11, with 10 bases in between. CDR3 loop: CASSQTGKQFF. The DNA of the CDR3 is TGTGCCAGCAGCCAGACTGGAAAGCAGTTCTTC.